The clone carrying this T cell receptor beta chain was counted many times. The cohort's ophthalmopathy patients, a group with duration under 3 months, had a Clinical Activity Score of at least 3 and a NOSPECS grade of at least 4. PBMCs were derived from about 9.1 ml fresh peripheral blood. RNA transcripts served as the template for amplifying TCR beta CDR3 regions. HTBI primers were employed in a first-round RT-PCR of the TCR CDR3. TCRdb passed the multiplex PCR reads through MiXCR, listing each CDR3 protein once. The sample consists of about 530,000 distinct CDR3 sequences, 17% of them appearing once. These data belong to a study of T cells in Graves' hyperthyroidism and ophthalmopathy. In the study overall: Upon initial diagnosis and before any treatment, peripheral blood was collected.

The germline V gene encodes CDR1 SGHRS and CDR2 YFSETQ. V shed 1 base and J shed 8 bases, with 15 bases lying between them. This CDR3 spans 14 amino acids. The sequenced sample consisted of blood. The V gene is TRBV5-1, the J gene TRBJ1-2, with D uncertain. The sequence was obtained from a woman aged 18-35 years with Graves' ophthalmopathy. CDR3 residues: CASSLSGRGAGYTF. The CDR3 nucleotides are TGCGCCAGCAGCTTGTCAGGACGAGGAGCCGGCTACACCTTC.